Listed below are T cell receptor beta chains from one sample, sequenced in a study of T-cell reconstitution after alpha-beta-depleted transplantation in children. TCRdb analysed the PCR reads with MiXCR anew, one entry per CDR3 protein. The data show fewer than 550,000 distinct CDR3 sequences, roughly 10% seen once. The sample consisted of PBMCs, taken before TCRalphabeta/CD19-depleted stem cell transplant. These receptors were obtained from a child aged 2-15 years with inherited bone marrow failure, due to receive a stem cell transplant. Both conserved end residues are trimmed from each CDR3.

CDR3aa: ASSQGGGLTGELF; v_gene: TRBV4-2
CDR3aa: ASSPAGQAGRARIYNEQF; v_gene: TRBV7-2
CDR3aa: AISRRTSGRGDEQF; v_gene: TRBV10-3
CDR3aa: ASGWGIPNTEAF; v_gene: TRBV27
CDR3aa: ASSYDGSYEQY; v_gene: TRBV6-5
CDR3aa: ASSHAGTRHYNEQF; v_gene: TRBV4-2
CDR3aa: ASSGRLWEQF; v_gene: TRBV6-2/TRBV6-3
CDR3aa: SVRGNNRDEQY; v_gene: TRBV29-1
CDR3aa: ASSSGSGGELF; v_gene: TRBV12-3/TRBV12-4
CDR3aa: ASSLARGEQY; v_gene: TRBV7-9
CDR3aa: ASSQGPIAGERPYEQY; v_gene: TRBV4-3
CDR3aa: ASNLGLAGRDIQY; v_gene: TRBV12-3/TRBV12-4
CDR3aa: ATGGDVGEAKNIQY; v_gene: TRBV24-1
CDR3aa: SALSGSAYEQY; v_gene: TRBV20-1
CDR3aa: ASSKSGVTYNEQF; v_gene: TRBV18
CDR3aa: ASRGGRRGTQY; v_gene: TRBV4-2
CDR3aa: ASSSEGTEAF; v_gene: TRBV27
CDR3aa: ASINRDGGNTIY; v_gene: TRBV12-3/TRBV12-4
CDR3aa: ASSSYRAGETEAF; v_gene: TRBV6-5
CDR3aa: ASSLQGGSGNTIY; v_gene: TRBV5-4
CDR3aa: ASTWDIDSYNEQF; v_gene: TRBV5-6
CDR3aa: ASSRWSGQETQY; v_gene: TRBV23-1
CDR3aa: SARDLLTSVGELF; v_gene: TRBV20-1
CDR3aa: ATSDSGGGGQPQH; v_gene: TRBV24-1
CDR3aa: ASSFLGRGYSPLH; v_gene: TRBV7-9
CDR3aa: SARDLGLTSTDTQY; v_gene: TRBV20-1
CDR3aa: SARRARAPEQY; v_gene: TRBV20-1
CDR3aa: AWSVLGGYRNEQF; v_gene: TRBV30
CDR3aa: ASSPRSGTRSYEQY; v_gene: TRBV18
CDR3aa: ASSQEGTGVAKNIQY; v_gene: TRBV4-1
CDR3aa: ASSQPINYEQF; v_gene: TRBV4-2
CDR3aa: AIRTSGTPYEQY; v_gene: TRBV10-3
CDR3aa: SAPSLFDRGRNSPLH; v_gene: TRBV20-1
CDR3aa: ASSQDPLEQF; v_gene: TRBV3-1